This TCR beta chain was sequenced for a study of siplizumab effects on memory and regulatory T cells. Study-level results: Of the alloreactive clones, only a minor fraction mapped to unstimulated subsets. Proliferating siplizumab-culture Treg suppressive function went unconfirmed.

As to this clone: Its antigen is as yet unknown.

The J segment lost 5 bases and the V segment lost 9 bases, leaving 8 bases of the junction unmatched. Per germline, CDR1 LNHDA and CDR2 SQIVND (reference sequence). The CDR3 length is 14 residues. Assay used: immunoSEQ multiplex PCR; TCRdb lists only in-frame clones, some missing. The sample contains 70,000 to 90,000 clones, 80% to 90% of which appear only once. V and J are TRBV19 and TRBJ1-2, with 11 bases identical to TRBD1. Sequences were obtained from CD4+ T cells sorted from blood. This receptor was identified in a human donor in good health. The CDR3 region is CASRRTGGDYGYTF. The CDR3 nucleotides read TGTGCCAGCCGGAGGACAGGGGGCGATTATGGCTACACCTTC.